Reported below is one TCR beta chain. One entry per CDR3 protein results from TCRdb running MiXCR on the 5' RACE reads. Of some 210,000 distinct CDR3 sequences listed, roughly a tenth are singletons. The CDR3 consists of 17 residues. Germline V gene sequence: CDR1 SGHTA, CDR2 FQGNSA. V was pared by 6 bases and J by 2 bases, with 19 bases between. The data are from a study of T-cell memory formation after mild COVID-19. The sequence was collected from a man younger than 35 who had mild COVID-19 (a few samples of this study predate the infection). Cell type and time point are not known. J is TRBJ2-2 and V is TRBV7-2, with D possibly TRBD2 on 6 matching bases. Material for sequencing was PBMCs or a T cell subset sorted from them (not recorded which). DNA for the CDR3: TGTGCCAGCAGTCTAAGGTCGGGGGTGGCAAACACCGGGGAGCTGTTTTTT. Its protein is CASSLRSGVANTGELFF.